The 24 T cell receptor beta chains listed next were all sequenced from one sample in a study of T cells in Graves' hyperthyroidism and ophthalmopathy. From RNA transcripts, TCR beta CDR3 regions were amplified. The TCR CDR3 was amplified in a first-round RT-PCR using the HTBI primer set. Each CDR3 protein is one row after TCRdb ran MiXCR on the multiplex PCR reads. This table holds 600,000 to 850,000 distinct CDR3 sequences, over 15% found once. The specimen sequenced was blood. The source is a woman aged 45-59 years with Graves' hyperthyroidism that later progressed to Graves' ophthalmopathy.

The V and J genes are TRBV19 and TRBJ2-2, with D possibly TRBD1 on 6 matching bases. Trimming cost V 3 bases and J 6 bases, with 14 bases left between them. CDR1 is LNHDA, CDR2 SQIVND, per germline (reference sequence). The CDR3 length is 15 residues. CDR3 loop: CASSIQGMRSGELFF. In nucleotides, the CDR3 is TGTGCCAGTAGTATTCAGGGGATGAGATCCGGGGAGCTGTTTTTT.

This clonotype was seen many times. The chain joins TRBV5-6 to TRBJ2-7; no clear D. Germline V gene lookup returns CDR1 SGHDT and CDR2 YYEEEE. V was shortened by 1 base and J by 3 bases, with 8 bases between the two germline ends. The CDR3 contains 13 residues. The CDR3 DNA sequence: TGTGCCAGCAGCTTGCCAGGTTTCTACGAGCAGTACTTC. Protein sequence: CASSLPGFYEQYF.

This clonotype appeared many times. The V call is TRBV29-1, the J call TRBJ2-5, with D possibly TRBD2 on 5 matching bases. CDR3 length: 16 residues. Germline-derived CDR1 and CDR2 are SQVTM and ANQGSEA. With 3 bases removed from V and 5 bases from J, the gap between germline ends came to 22 bases. The CDR3 sequence: CSVEAFGDTTKETQYF. The CDR3 nucleotides read TGCAGCGTTGAGGCTTTCGGGGATACCACAAAGGAGACCCAGTACTTC.

In this sample, this clonotype turned up many times. The rearrangement joins TRBV30 to TRBJ2-5; D is unresolved. Trimming cost V 2 bases and J 5 bases, with 15 bases left between them. CDR3 length: 14 amino acids. The germline V gene has CDR1 GTSNPN and CDR2 SVGIG (reference sequence). CDR3 residues: CAWSPRLGVETQYF. CDR3 coding DNA: TGTGCCTGGAGTCCCAGGTTGGGCGTTGAGACCCAGTACTTC.

This rearrangement joins TRBV9 to TRBJ2-5, with 10 bases identical to TRBD2. V was clipped by 3 bases and J by 6 bases; unmatched bases: 8. The CDR3 sequence is 15 residues long. Germline V lookup: CDR1 SGDLS, CDR2 YYNGEE. CDR3 nucleotides: TGTGCCAGCAGCGCCTTGGGGACTAGCGTGCAGACCCAGTACTTC. Its translation is CASSALGTSVQTQYF.

This clonotype was counted at least ten times. This sequence joins TRBV3-1 and TRBJ2-5; 9 bases map to TRBD2. The germline CDR1 and CDR2 sequences are LGHDT and YNNKEL (reference sequence). V gave up 4 bases and J gave up 2 bases; unmatched junction bases: 5. The CDR3 contains 15 residues. DNA of the CDR3: TGTGCCAGCAGCCGGACTAGCGACATTCAAGAGACCCAGTACTTC. Translation gives CASSRTSDIQETQYF.

The CDR3 region has the DNA TGTGCCAGCAGCTCCCCTAAAGAGTTTTCTGGCTACGAGCAGTACTTC. It codes for CASSSPKEFSGYEQYF. The chain couples TRBV11-2 to TRBJ2-7; D uncertain. CDR1 SGHAT and CDR2 FQNNGV come from the germline V gene. CDR3 length: 16 amino acids. Trimming removed 4 bases from V and 3 bases from J, with 19 bases in between.

This chain links TRBV30 with TRBJ2-3; TRBD2 is a possible D gene (5 bases). Trimming took 5 bases from V and 5 from J, leaving 11 bases between them. Germline values: CDR1 GTSNPN, CDR2 SVGIG (reference sequence). This CDR3 spans 12 amino acids. This CDR3 is CAWSVEGDTQYF. In nucleotides, the CDR3 is TGTGCCTGGTCCGTCGAGGGAGATACGCAGTATTTT.

V is TRBV4-1 and J is TRBJ1-3, with D possibly matching TRBD1 (5 bases). Germline V CDR1 and CDR2: MGHRA, YSYEKL. V lost 0 bases to trimming and J lost 0 bases, with 9 bases between them. The CDR3 loop spans 16 amino acids. The CDR3 DNA is TGCGCCAGCAGCCAAGAGACAGAGATCTCTGGAAACACCATATATTTT. This codes for CASSQETEISGNTIYF.

The V and J genes are TRBV20-1 and TRBJ2-2, with 10 bases that match TRBD2. The germline gives CDR1 DFQATT, CDR2 SNEGSKA (reference sequence). The length of the CDR3 is 16 residues. Unmatched junction bases numbered 7, after V lost 6 bases and J lost 0 bases. The CDR3 coding sequence is TGCAGTGCGCCGGCACTAGCGGGGACGAACACCGGGGAGCTGTTTTTT. Protein product: CSAPALAGTNTGELFF.

CDR3 bases: TGCAGCGGGGGGGTGGGGATGGGAGCTTTCTTT. It codes for CSGGVGMGAFF. The V call is TRBV29-1, the J call TRBJ1-1, with TRBD1 as a possible D gene (5 bases). Germline V gives CDR1 SQVTM, CDR2 ANQGSEA. The CDR3 length is 11 residues. V was pared by 7 bases and J by 10 bases, with 16 bases between. The full variable domain, with the rest looked up from reference TRBV29-1 and TRBJ1-1, is SAVISQKPSRDICQRGTSLTIQCQVDSQVTMMFWYRQQPGQSLTLIATANQGSEATYESGFVIDKFPISRPNLTFSTLTVSNMSPEDSSIYLCSGGVGMGAFFGQGTRLTVV.

V usage is TRBV12-3 or TRBV12-4 and J usage is TRBJ1-6, with 10 nucleotides matching TRBD1. The CDR3 spans 16 residues. V was pared by 3 bases and J by 10 bases, with 9 bases of the junction left unmatched. The CDR3 region is CASSLRSGTGDSPLHF. As DNA, the CDR3 is TGTGCCAGCAGTTTGAGATCCGGGACAGGGGACTCACCCCTCCACTTT.

This clonotype has just a few counts. This rearrangement joins TRBV9 to TRBJ1-5; D possibly corresponds to TRBD1 (6 bases). The CDR3 has 15 residues. V lost 4 bases to trimming and J lost 2 bases, with 13 bases between them. Germline values: CDR1 SGDLS, CDR2 YYNGEE. This CDR3 is CASSPSSGGNQPQHF. DNA for the CDR3: TGTGCCAGCAGCCCCAGCTCAGGGGGCAATCAGCCCCAGCATTTT.

This clonotype appeared a few times. The rearrangement links TRBV14 to TRBJ1-3; D uncertain. Germline CDR1 and CDR2: SGHDN and FVKESK. This CDR3 comprises 16 residues. V was pared by 4 bases and J by 0 bases, with 13 bases between. The CDR3 DNA reads TGTGCCAGCAGCCGCGACCTCCTTAGCTCTGGAAACACCATATATTTT. It is translated as CASSRDLLSSGNTIYF. Full variable domain (missing parts from reference TRBV14 and TRBJ1-3): EAGVTQFPSHSVIEKGQTVTLRCDPISGHDNLYWYRRVMGKEIKFLLHFVKESKQDESGMPNNRFLAERTGGTYSTLKVQPAELEDSGVYFCASSRDLLSSGNTIYFGEGSWLTVV.

The chain carries TRBV29-1 and TRBJ1-4; D is unclear. Germline V gives CDR1 SQVTM, CDR2 ANQGSEA. The V end was cut by 4 bases, the J end by 8 bases, with 11 bases between. The CDR3 runs to 12 residues. The chain's CDR3 is CSVGHSGEKLFF. CDR3 coding DNA: TGCAGCGTTGGCCACTCTGGGGAAAAACTGTTTTTT.

This clonotype has more than one count but fewer than ten. The V and J genes are TRBV6-1 and TRBJ1-1; 12 bases line up with TRBD1. Germline V gene lookup returns CDR1 MNHNS and CDR2 SASEGT. This CDR3 contains 18 residues. The V and J ends lost 0 bases and 6 bases, in that order; junction bases with no gene match: 11. Here the CDR3 DNA reads TGTGCCAGCAGTGAAGCCGGGGCGGGACAGGGGGCTCGCCCTGAAGCTTTCTTT. Residues: CASSEAGAGQGARPEAFF.

The gene calls are TRBV15 and TRBJ1-1, with TRBD1 identical over 8 bases. V lost 5 bases, J lost 6 bases, and 5 bases stayed unmatched. Germline V gene lookup returns CDR1 LNHNV and CDR2 YYDKDF (reference sequence). The CDR3 spans 13 residues. CDR3 DNA: TGTGCCACCAGCTCGGGACAGGTTGCTGAAGCTTTCTTT. Its translation: CATSSGQVAEAFF. Full variable domain (outside the CDR3, taken from reference TRBV15 and TRBJ1-1): DAMVIQNPRYQVTQFGKPVTLSCSQTLNHNVMYWYQQKSSQAPKLLFHYYDKDFNNEADTPDNFQSRRPNTSFCFLDIRSPGLGDTAMYLCATSSGQVAEAFFGQGTRLTVV.

Ten or more counts support this clonotype. In nucleotides, the CDR3 is TGCACTGGGATTGGGGGACATGGCTACACCTTC. This gives the protein CTGIGGHGYTF. This chain joins TRBV20-1 and TRBJ1-2, with D possibly TRBD1 on 5 matching bases. In germline, CDR1 is DFQATT, CDR2 SNEGSKA (reference sequence). The CDR3 contains 11 residues.

This clonotype appeared many times. The chain couples TRBV18 to TRBJ1-4; D gene ambiguous. Trimming removed 3 bases from V and 6 bases from J, with 8 bases in between. The V gene's germline CDR1 is KGHSH and CDR2 LQKENI. This CDR3 is built from 13 residues. The CDR3 reads CASSPTSDEKLFF. CDR3 sequence (DNA): TGTGCCAGCTCACCGACTTCGGATGAAAAACTGTTTTTT.

The sample holds a few counts of this clonotype. This rearrangement joins TRBV14 to TRBJ1-6; D unclear. The CDR3 totals 14 residues. V lost 1 base and J lost 5, with 6 bases in between. From germline, CDR1 is SGHDN and CDR2 FVKESK. The CDR3 nucleotides are TGTGCCAGCAGCCAAGGTCAGCATAATTCACCCCTCCACTTT. Its translation: CASSQGQHNSPLHF.

The chain has TRBV7-9 and TRBJ2-7; D unclear. The CDR3 covers 15 residues. Germline V gene data show CDR1 as SEHNR and CDR2 as FQNEAQ (reference sequence). V shed 5 bases and J shed 7 bases, with 21 bases lying between them. The chain's CDR3 is CASSPGLGPGWEQYF. The DNA for the CDR3 is TGTGCCAGCAGCCCCGGGCTCGGGCCGGGCTGGGAGCAGTACTTC.

This clonotype was seen only once. The chain combines TRBV27 with TRBJ1-1; D possibly corresponds to TRBD1 (5 bases). CDR1 and CDR2 from the germline V gene are MNHEY and SMNVEV (reference sequence). The V gene lost 6 bases and the J gene lost 4 bases, with 21 bases spanning the gap. The CDR3 loop spans 16 amino acids. The CDR3 protein is CASSFEGTGRGTEAFF. CDR3 DNA: TGTGCCAGCAGCTTTGAGGGGACGGGACGAGGCACTGAAGCTTTCTTT.

This clonotype has ten or more counts. The chain has TRBV11-2 and TRBJ1-5; 7 bases align to TRBD1. The junction had 3 bases not matched to a gene; V was cut back by 4 bases and J by 3 bases. The CDR3 extends over 14 amino acids. Germline values: CDR1 SGHAT, CDR2 FQNNGV. For the CDR3, the DNA is TGTGCCAGCAGCTCAGGACAGGCCAATCAGCCCCAGCATTTT. Protein product: CASSSGQANQPQHF.

This clonotype was found many times. The chain has TRBV3-1 and TRBJ1-2; TRBD1 might be the D (6 bases). Germline CDR1 is LGHDT and CDR2 is YNNKEL (reference sequence). The ends were cut back, 5 bases at V and 8 bases at J, with 18 bases in the middle. The CDR3 loop spans 14 amino acids. In nucleotides, the CDR3 is TGTGCCAGCAGCGACCTTTTGGGGGGCGACGGCTACACCTTC. The encoded protein is CASSDLLGGDGYTF.